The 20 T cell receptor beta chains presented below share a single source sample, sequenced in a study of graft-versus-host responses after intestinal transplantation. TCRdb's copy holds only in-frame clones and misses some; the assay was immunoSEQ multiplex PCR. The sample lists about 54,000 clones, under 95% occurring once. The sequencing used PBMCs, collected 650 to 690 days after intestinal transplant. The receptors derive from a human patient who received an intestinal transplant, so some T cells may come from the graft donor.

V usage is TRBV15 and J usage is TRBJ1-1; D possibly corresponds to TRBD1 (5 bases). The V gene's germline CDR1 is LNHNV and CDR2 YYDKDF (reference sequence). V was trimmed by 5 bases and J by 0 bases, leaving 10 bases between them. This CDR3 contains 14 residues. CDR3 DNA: TGTGCCACCAGCCCCGAGACAGTGAACACTGAAGCTTTCTTT. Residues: CATSPETVNTEAFF.

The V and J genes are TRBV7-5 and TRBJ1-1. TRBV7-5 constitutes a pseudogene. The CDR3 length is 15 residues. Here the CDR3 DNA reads TGTGTCAGAAACCTACCCCGCAGGGAGGCCACTGAAGCTTTCTTT. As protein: CVRNLPRREATEAFF.

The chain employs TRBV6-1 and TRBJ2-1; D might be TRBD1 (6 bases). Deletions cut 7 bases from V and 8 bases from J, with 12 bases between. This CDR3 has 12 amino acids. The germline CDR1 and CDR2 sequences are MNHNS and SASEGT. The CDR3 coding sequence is TGTGCCAGCACCCCGTGGGGGCATGAGCAGTTCTTC. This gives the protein CASTPWGHEQFF.

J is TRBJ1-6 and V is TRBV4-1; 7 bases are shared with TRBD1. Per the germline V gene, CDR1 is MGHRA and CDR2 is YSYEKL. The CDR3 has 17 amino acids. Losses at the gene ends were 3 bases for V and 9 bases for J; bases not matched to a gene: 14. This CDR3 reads CASSQGGGRGSASPLHF. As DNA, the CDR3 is TGCGCCAGCAGCCAGGGCGGTGGCAGGGGGAGTGCTTCACCCCTCCACTTT.

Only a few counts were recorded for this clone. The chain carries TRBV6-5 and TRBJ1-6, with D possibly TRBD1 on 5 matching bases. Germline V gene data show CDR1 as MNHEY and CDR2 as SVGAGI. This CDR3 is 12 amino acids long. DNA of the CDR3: TGTGCGGTGGGGCAGCCTAATTCACCCCTCCACTTT. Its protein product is CAVGQPNSPLHF.

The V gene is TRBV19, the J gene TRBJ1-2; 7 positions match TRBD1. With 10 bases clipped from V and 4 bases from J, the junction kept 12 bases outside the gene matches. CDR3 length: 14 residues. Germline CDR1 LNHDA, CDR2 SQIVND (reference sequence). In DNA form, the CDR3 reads TGTGCCACCCAGGGGGAGCCTCTCAGCTATGGCTACACCTTC. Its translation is CATQGEPLSYGYTF. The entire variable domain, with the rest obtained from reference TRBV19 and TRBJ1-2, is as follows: DGGITQSPKYLFRKEGQNVTLSCEQNLNHDAMYWYRQDPGQGLRLIYYSQIVNDFQKGDIAEGYSVSREKKESFPLTVTSAQKNPTAFYLCATQGEPLSYGYTFGSGTRLTVV.

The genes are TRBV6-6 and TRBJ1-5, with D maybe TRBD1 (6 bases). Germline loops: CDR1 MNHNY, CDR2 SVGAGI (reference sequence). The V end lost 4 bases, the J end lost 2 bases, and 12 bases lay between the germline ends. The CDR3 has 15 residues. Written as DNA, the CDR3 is TGTGCCAGCAGTTCCTTACAGGGCGGCAATCAGCCCCAGCATTTT. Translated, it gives CASSSLQGGNQPQHF.

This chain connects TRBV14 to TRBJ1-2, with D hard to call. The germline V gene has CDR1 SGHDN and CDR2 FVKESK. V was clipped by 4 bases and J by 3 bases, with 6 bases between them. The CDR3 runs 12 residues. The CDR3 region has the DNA TGTGCCAGCAGCCGAACAGACTATGGCTACACCTTC. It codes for CASSRTDYGYTF.

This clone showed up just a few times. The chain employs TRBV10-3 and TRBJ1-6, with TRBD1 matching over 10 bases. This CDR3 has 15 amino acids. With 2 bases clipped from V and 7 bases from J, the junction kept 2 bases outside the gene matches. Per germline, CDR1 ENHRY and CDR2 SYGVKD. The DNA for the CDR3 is TGTGCCATCAGTGAGCCGGGACAGGGGAATTCACCCCTCCACTTT. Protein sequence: CAISEPGQGNSPLHF.

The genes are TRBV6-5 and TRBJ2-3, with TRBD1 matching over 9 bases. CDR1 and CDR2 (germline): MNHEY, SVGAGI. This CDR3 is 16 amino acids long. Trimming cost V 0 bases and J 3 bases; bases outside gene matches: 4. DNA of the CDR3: TGTGCCAGCAGTTACTCCCCGGGACAGGGAACAGATACGCAGTATTTT. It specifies CASSYSPGQGTDTQYF.

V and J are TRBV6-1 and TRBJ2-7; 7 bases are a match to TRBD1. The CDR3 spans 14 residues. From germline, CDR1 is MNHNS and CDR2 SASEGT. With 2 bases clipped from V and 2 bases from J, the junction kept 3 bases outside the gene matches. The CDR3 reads CASSERDSTYEQYF. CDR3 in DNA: TGTGCCAGCAGTGAACGGGACAGCACCTACGAGCAGTACTTC.

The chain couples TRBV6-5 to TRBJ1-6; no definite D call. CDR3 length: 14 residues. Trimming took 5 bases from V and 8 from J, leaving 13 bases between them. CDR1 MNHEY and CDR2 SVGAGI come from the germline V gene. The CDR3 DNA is TGTGCCAGCAGTCCAGCCTCGGCGTATTCACCCCTCCACTTT. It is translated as CASSPASAYSPLHF.

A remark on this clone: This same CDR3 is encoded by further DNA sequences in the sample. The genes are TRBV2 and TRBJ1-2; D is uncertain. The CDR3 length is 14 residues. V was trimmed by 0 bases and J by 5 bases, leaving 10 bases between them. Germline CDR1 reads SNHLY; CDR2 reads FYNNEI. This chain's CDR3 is CASSEALINYGYTF. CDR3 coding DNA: TGTGCCAGCAGTGAAGCGCTAATTAATTATGGCTACACCTTC.

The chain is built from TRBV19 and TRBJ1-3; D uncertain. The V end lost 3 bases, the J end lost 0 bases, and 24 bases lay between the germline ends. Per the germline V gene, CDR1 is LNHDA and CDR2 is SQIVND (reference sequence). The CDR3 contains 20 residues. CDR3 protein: CASSIPKERGLYLSGNTIYF. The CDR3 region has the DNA TGTGCCAGTAGTATTCCAAAAGAGAGAGGGCTGTATCTCTCTGGAAACACCATATATTTT.

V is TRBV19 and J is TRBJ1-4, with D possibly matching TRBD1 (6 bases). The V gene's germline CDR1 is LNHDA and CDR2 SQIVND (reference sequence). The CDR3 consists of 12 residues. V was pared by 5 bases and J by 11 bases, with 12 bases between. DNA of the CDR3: TGTGCCAGTAGTTACATTCAGGGGAAACTGTTTTTT. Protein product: CASSYIQGKLFF.

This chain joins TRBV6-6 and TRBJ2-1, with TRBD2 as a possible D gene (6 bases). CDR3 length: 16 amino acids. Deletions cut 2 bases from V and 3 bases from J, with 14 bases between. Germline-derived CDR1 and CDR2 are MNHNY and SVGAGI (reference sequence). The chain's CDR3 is CASSYTRTTLYNEQFF. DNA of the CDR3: TGTGCCAGCAGTTACACCCGGACTACCCTCTACAATGAGCAGTTCTTC.

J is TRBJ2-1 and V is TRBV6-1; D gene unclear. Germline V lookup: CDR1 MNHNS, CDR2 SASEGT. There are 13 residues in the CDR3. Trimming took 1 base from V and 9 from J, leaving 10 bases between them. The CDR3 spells CASSEEVGLEQFF. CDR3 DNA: TGTGCCAGCAGTGAAGAGGTAGGGCTTGAGCAGTTCTTC.

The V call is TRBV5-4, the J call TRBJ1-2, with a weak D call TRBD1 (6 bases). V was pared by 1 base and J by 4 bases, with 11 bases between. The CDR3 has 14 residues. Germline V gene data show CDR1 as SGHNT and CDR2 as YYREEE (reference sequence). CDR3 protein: CASSLKGRGYGYTF. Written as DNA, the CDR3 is TGTGCCAGCAGCTTGAAGGGCAGGGGCTATGGCTACACCTTC. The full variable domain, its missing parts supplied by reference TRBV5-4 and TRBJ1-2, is ETGVTQSPTHLIKTRGQQVTLRCSSQSGHNTVSWYQQALGQGPQFIFQYYREEENGRGNFPPRFSGLQFPNYSSELNVNALELDDSALYLCASSLKGRGYGYTFGSGTRLTVV.

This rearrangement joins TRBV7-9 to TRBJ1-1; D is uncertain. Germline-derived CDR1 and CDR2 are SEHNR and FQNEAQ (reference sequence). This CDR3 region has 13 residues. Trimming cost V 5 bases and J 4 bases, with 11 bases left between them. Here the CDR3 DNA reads TGTGCCAGCAGCCTTACGGTGGCCACTGAAGCTTTCTTT. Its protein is CASSLTVATEAFF.

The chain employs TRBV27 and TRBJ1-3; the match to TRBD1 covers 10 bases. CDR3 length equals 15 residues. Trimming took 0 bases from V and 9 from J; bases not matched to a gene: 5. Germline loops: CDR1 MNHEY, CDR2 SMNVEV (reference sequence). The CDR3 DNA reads TGTGCCAGCAGTTTATCTGGGACAGGGGCAAGCACCATATATTTT. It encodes CASSLSGTGASTIYF.